This TCR beta chain was sequenced for a study of PD-L1 blockade in urothelial cancer. Study in general: Patients took up atezolizumab in about 2014 at 1,200 mg intravenously every 3 weeks. It was at 3 weeks (second dose) and 6 weeks after treatment start that blood was analyzed.

Comment on this clone: Antigen: not known.

TCRdb keeps only in-frame clones here, not all; method: immunoSEQ multiplex PCR. The table has approximately 88,000 clones, 84% seen once. Germline V lookup: CDR1 SGHAT, CDR2 FQNNGV. The V end lost 4 bases, the J end lost 2 bases, and 18 bases lay between the germline ends. This CDR3 has 16 residues. The time point: pretreatment peripheral blood. The diagnosis in patients was locally advanced or metastatic urothelial carcinoma. General observations from the study: At the 3-week point, tumor-associated blood clones expanded more in durable-benefit patients.

This chain connects TRBV11-2 to TRBJ2-7; D is possibly TRBD2 (6 bases). The receptor's source is a man aged 55 to 70 with urothelial cancer. Sample: PBMCs, taken around atezolizumab (anti-PD-L1) treatment. The CDR3 sequence is CASSSLKAAGPYEQYF. CDR3 coding DNA: TGTGCCAGCAGCTCACTTAAGGCGGCGGGGCCCTACGAGCAGTACTTC. Full variable domain (missing parts from reference TRBV11-2 and TRBJ2-7): EAGVAQSPRYKIIEKRQSVAFWCNPISGHATLYWYQQILGQGPKLLIQFQNNGVVDDSQLPKDRFSAERLKGVDSTLKIQPAKLEDSAVYLCASSSLKAAGPYEQYFGPGTRLTVT.